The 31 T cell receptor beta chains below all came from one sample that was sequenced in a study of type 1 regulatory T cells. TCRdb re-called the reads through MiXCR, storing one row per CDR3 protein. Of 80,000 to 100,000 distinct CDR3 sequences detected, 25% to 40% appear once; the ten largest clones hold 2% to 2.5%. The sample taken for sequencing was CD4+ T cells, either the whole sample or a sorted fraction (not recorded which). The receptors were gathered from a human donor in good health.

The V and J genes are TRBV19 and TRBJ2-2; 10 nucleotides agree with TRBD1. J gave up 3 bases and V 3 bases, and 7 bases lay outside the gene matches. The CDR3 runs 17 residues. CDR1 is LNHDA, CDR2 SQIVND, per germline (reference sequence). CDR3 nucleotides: TGTGCCAGTAGTATGGGGACAGGGGTTTTGGACACCGGGGAGCTGTTTTTT. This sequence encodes CASSMGTGVLDTGELFF. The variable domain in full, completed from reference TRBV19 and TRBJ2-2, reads DGGITQSPKYLFRKEGQNVTLSCEQNLNHDAMYWYRQDPGQGLRLIYYSQIVNDFQKGDIAEGYSVSREKKESFPLTVTSAQKNPTAFYLCASSMGTGVLDTGELFFGEGSRLTVL.

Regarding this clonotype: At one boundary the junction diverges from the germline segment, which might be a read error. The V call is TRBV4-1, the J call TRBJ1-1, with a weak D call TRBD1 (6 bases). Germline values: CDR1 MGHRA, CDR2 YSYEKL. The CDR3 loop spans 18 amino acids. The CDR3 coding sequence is TGCGCCAGCAGCCAACCCCGGGGGACAAGAGGCTCGGACACTGAGGCTTTCTTT. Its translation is CASSQPRGTRGSDTEAFF.

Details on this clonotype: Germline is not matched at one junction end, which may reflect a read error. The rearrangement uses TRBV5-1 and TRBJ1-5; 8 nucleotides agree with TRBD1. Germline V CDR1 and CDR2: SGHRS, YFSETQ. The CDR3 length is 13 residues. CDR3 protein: CAGSTDREPNQHF. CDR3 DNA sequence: TGCGCCGGCAGCACGGACAGGGAACCGAACCAGCATTTT.

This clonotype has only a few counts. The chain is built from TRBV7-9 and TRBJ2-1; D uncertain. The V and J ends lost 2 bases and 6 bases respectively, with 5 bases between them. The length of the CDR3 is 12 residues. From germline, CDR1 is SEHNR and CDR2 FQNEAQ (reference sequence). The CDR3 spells CASSLSANEQFF. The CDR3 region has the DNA TGTGCCAGCAGCTTATCCGCCAATGAGCAGTTCTTC.

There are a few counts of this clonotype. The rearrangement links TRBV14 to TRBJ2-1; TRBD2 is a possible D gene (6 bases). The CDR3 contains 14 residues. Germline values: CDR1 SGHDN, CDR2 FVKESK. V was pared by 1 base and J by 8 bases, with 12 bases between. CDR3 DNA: TGTGCCAGCAGCCAAGTTACCGGGAGTGATGAGCAGTTCTTC. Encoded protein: CASSQVTGSDEQFF.

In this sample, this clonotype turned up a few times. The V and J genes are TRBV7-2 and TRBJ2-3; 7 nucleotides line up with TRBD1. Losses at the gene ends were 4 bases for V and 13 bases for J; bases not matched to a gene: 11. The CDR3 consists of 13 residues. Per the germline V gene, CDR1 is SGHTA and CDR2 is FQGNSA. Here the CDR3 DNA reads TGTGCCAGCAGCTCCACAAGGGGGCCCGTGAAGTATTTT. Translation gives CASSSTRGPVKYF.

CDR3 coding DNA: TGCAGCGTTGAAGATCCCGGGGGCACCGGGGAGCTGTTTTTT. This sequence encodes CSVEDPGGTGELFF. This rearrangement joins TRBV29-1 to TRBJ2-2; D is perhaps TRBD2 (6 bases). Germline V gene lookup returns CDR1 SQVTM and CDR2 ANQGSEA. The ends were cut back, 0 bases at V and 4 bases at J, with 9 bases in the middle. This CDR3 spans 14 amino acids.

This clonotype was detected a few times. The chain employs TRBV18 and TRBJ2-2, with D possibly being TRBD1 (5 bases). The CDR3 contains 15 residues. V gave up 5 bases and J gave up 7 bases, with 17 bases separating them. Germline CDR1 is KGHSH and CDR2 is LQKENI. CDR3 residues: CASSSIRQGGGELFF. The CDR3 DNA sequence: TGTGCCAGCTCATCGATCAGGCAGGGCGGCGGGGAGCTGTTTTTT.

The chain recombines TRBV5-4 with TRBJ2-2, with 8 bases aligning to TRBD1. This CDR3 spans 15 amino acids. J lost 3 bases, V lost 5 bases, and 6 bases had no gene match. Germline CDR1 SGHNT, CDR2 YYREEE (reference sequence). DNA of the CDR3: TGTGCCAGCAGTACCGGGACAGGTGACACCGGGGAGCTGTTTTTT. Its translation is CASSTGTGDTGELFF.

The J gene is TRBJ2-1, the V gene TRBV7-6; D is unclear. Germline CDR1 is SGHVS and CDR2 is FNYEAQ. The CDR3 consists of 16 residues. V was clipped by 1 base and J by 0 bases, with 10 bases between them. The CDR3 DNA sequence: TGTGCCAGCAGCTTAGGTCACTCTATCTCCTACAATGAGCAGTTCTTC. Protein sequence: CASSLGHSISYNEQFF.

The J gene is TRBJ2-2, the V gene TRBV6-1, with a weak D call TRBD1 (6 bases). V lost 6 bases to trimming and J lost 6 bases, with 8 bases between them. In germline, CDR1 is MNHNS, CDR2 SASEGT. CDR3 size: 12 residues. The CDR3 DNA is TGTGCCAGCAGGCAGGGGCCCGGGGAGCTGTTTTTT. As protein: CASRQGPGELFF.

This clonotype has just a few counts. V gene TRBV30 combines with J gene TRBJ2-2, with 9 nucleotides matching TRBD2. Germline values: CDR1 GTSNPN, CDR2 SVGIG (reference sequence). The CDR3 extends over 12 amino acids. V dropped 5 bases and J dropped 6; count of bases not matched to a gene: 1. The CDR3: CAWGLAPGELFF. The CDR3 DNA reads TGTGCCTGGGGACTAGCGCCCGGGGAGCTGTTTTTT.

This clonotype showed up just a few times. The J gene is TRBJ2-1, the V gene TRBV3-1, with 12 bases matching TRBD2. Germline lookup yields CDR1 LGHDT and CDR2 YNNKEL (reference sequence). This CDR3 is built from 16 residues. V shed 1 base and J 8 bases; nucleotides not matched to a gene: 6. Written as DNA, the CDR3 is TGTGCCAGCAGCCAAGTTCGGACTAGCGGGACTGATGAGCAGTTCTTC. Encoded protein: CASSQVRTSGTDEQFF.

The CDR3 protein is CASSLGGSIYEQYF. CDR3 nucleotide sequence: TGCGCCAGCAGCTTAGGGGGCTCGATCTACGAGCAGTACTTC. The gene calls are TRBV5-1 and TRBJ2-7, with 7 bases lining up with TRBD1. V shed 2 bases and J 3 bases; nucleotides not matched to a gene: 5. The germline V gene encodes CDR1 SGHRS and CDR2 YFSETQ. The CDR3 has 14 amino acids.

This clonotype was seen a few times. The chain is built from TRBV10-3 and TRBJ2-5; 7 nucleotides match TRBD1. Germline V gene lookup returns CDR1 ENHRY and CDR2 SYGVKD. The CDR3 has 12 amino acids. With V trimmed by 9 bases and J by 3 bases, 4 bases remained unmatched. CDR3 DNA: TGTGCCATAGCTGGGACAGAAGAGACCCAGTACTTC. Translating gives CAIAGTEETQYF.

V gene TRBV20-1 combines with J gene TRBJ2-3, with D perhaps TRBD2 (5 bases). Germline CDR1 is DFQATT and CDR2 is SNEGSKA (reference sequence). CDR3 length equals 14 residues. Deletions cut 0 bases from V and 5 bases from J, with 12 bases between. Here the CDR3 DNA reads TGCAGTGCTAGAGATATGAGAGGGATAGATACGCAGTATTTT. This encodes CSARDMRGIDTQYF.

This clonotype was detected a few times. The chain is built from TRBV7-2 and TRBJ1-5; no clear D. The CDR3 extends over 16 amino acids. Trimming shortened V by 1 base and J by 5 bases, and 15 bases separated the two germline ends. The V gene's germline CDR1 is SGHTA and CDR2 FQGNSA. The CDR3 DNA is TGTGCCAGCAGCTTAGTGGCTTGGCCAGCCGATCAGCCCCAGCATTTT. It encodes CASSLVAWPADQPQHF.

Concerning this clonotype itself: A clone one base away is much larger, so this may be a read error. For the CDR3, the DNA is TGTGCCCGCAGCCAAAAACAGGGGACCGGGGAGCTGTTTTTT. Translated: CARSQKQGTGELFF. The chain uses TRBV6-1 and TRBJ2-2; 7 positions agree with TRBD1. CDR1 is MNHNS, CDR2 SASEGT, per germline. The CDR3 consists of 14 residues.

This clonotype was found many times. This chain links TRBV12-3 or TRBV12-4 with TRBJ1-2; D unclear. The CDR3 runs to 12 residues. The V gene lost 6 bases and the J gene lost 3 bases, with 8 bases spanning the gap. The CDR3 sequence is CASSPGYYGYTF. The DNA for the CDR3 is TGTGCCAGCAGCCCAGGATACTATGGCTACACCTTC.

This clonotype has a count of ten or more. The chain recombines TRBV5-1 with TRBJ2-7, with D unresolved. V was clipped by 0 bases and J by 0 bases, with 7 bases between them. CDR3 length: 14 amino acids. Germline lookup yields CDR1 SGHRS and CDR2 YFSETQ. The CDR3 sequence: CASSLGGSSYEQYF. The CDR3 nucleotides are TGCGCCAGCAGCTTGGGCGGTAGCTCCTACGAGCAGTACTTC.

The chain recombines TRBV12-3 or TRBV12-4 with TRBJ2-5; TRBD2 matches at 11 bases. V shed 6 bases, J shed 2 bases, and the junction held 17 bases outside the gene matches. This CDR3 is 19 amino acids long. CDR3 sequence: CASRHTGTSGVTAQETQYF. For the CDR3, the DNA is TGTGCCAGCAGGCATACCGGGACTAGCGGCGTGACAGCGCAAGAGACCCAGTACTTC.

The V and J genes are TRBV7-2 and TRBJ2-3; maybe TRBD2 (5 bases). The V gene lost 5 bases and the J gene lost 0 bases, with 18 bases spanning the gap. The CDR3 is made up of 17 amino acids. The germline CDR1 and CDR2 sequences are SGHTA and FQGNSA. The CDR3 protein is CASSRVYGGQSTDTQYF. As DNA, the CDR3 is TGTGCCAGCAGCCGAGTTTACGGCGGGCAGAGCACAGATACGCAGTATTTT.

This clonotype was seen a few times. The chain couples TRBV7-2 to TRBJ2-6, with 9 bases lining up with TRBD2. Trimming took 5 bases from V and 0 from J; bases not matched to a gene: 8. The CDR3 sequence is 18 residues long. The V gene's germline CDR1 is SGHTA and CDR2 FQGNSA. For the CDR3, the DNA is TGTGCCAGCAGCCTTAGACCTAGCGGGGCCTCTGGGGCCAACGTCCTGACTTTC. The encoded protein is CASSLRPSGASGANVLTF.

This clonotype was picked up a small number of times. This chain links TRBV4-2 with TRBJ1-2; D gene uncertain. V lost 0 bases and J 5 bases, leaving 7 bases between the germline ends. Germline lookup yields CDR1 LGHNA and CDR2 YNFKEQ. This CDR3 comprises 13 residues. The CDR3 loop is CASSQEGEYGYTF. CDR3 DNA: TGTGCCAGCAGCCAAGAGGGCGAATATGGCTACACCTTC.

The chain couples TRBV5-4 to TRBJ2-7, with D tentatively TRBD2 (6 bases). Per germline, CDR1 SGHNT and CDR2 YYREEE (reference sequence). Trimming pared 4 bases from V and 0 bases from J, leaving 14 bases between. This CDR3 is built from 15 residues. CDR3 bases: TGTGCCAGCAGCGAGACTAGGTCAAGCTCCTACGAGCAGTACTTC. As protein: CASSETRSSSYEQYF. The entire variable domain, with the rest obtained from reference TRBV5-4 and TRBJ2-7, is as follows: ETGVTQSPTHLIKTRGQQVTLRCSSQSGHNTVSWYQQALGQGPQFIFQYYREEENGRGNFPPRFSGLQFPNYSSELNVNALELDDSALYLCASSETRSSSYEQYFGPGTRLTVT.

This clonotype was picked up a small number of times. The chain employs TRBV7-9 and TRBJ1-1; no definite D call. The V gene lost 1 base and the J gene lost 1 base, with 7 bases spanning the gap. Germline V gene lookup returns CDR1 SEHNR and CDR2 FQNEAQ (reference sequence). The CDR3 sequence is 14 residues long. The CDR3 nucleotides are TGTGCCAGCAGCTTAGAAGCAGGGAACACTGAAGCTTTCTTT. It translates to CASSLEAGNTEAFF.

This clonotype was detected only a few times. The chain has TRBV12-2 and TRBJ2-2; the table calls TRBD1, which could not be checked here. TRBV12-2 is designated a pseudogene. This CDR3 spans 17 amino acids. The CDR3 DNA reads TGTGCAAGTCGCTTAACGGTTAACAGGACCGACACCGGGGAGCTGTTTTTT. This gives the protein CASRLTVNRTDTGELFF.

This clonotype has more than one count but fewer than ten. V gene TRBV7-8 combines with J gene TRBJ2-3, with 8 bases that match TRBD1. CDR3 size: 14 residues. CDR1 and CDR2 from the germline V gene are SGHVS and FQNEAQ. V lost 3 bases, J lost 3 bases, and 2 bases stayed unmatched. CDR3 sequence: CASSLDRETDTQYF. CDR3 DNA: TGTGCCAGCAGCTTGGACAGGGAAACAGATACGCAGTATTTT. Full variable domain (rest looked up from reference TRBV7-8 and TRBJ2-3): GAGVSQSPRYKVAKRGQDVALRCDPISGHVSLFWYQQALGQGPEFLTYFQNEAQLDKSGLPSDRFFAERPEGSVSTLKIQRTQQEDSAVYLCASSLDRETDTQYFGPGTRLTVL.

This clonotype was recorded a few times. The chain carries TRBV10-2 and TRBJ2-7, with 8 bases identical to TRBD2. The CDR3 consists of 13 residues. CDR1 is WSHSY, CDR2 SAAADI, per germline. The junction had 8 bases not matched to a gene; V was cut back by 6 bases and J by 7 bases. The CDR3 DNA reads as TGCGCCAGCAGCCCAGGACTAGCTCGGGAGCAGTACTTC. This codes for CASSPGLAREQYF.

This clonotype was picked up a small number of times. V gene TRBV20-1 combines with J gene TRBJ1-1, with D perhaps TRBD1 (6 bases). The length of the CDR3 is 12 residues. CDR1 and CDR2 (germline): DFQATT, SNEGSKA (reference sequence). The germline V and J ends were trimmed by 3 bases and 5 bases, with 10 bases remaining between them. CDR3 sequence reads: CSARKTGTEAFF. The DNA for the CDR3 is TGCAGTGCTAGGAAAACAGGGACTGAAGCTTTCTTT.

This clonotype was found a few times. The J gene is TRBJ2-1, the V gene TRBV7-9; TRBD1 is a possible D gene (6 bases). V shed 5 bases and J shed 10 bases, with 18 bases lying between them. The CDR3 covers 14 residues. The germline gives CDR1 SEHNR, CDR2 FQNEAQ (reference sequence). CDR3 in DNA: TGTGCCAGCAGCCCCGACCGGACAGCTGTCGAGCAGTTCTTC. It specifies CASSPDRTAVEQFF.